The 12 T cell receptor beta chains reported below all come from one sample, sequenced in a study of CD8 T cells in Susac syndrome. About 0.45 to 1 ug RNA was reverse transcribed with random hexamers. TCRdb re-called the immunoSEQ multiplex PCR reads with MiXCR, one entry per CDR3 protein. Of about 200,000 distinct CDR3 sequences listed, 80% to 95% are singletons. The specimen sequenced was CD4+ T cells from PBMCs. The receptors originated from a human donor in good health.

On this clonotype: One end of the junction varies from germline; a read error may be responsible. This rearrangement joins TRBV7-2 to TRBJ2-5, with D possibly called TRBD1 or TRBD2 (7 bases each). Germline assignment: CDR1 SGHTA and CDR2 FQGNSA. The CDR3 extends over 12 amino acids. The CDR3 reads CASSPRQGGWNF. The CDR3, as DNA: TGTGCCAGCAGCCCTAGACAGGGAGGGTGGAACTTC.

This chain joins TRBV4-2 and TRBJ1-2; perhaps TRBD1 as D (6 bases). Trimming removed 1 base at V and 8 bases at J, with 17 bases between. The CDR3 covers 15 residues. Germline-derived CDR1 and CDR2 are LGHNA and YNFKEQ. CDR3 amino acids: CASSQGGRGAYGYTF. The CDR3 DNA reads TGTGCCAGCAGCCAAGGAGGTCGGGGGGCTTACGGCTACACCTTC.

The sample holds one count of this clonotype. This chain joins TRBV10-3 and TRBJ1-1, with D perhaps TRBD1 (5 bases). Germline assignment: CDR1 ENHRY and CDR2 SYGVKD. This CDR3 is 14 amino acids long. V lost 2 bases to trimming and J lost 0 bases, with 7 bases between them. Here the CDR3 reads CAISETGVNTEAFF. The CDR3, as DNA: TGTGCCATCAGTGAGACAGGCGTGAACACTGAAGCTTTCTTT.

This clonotype was recorded only once. The chain combines TRBV7-8 with TRBJ1-6; tentatively, D is TRBD1 (6 bases). This CDR3 has 15 residues. In germline, CDR1 is SGHVS, CDR2 FQNEAQ. V was trimmed by 4 bases and J by 4 bases, leaving 11 bases between them. In DNA, the CDR3 is TGTGCCAGCAGCTACTGGACAGCATATAATTCACCCCTCCACTTT. Translated: CASSYWTAYNSPLHF. Variable domain in full (rest from reference TRBV7-8 and TRBJ1-6): GAGVSQSPRYKVAKRGQDVALRCDPISGHVSLFWYQQALGQGPEFLTYFQNEAQLDKSGLPSDRFFAERPEGSVSTLKIQRTQQEDSAVYLCASSYWTAYNSPLHFGNGTRLTVT.

This clonotype has only one observation. This sequence joins TRBV19 and TRBJ2-6, with D hard to call. CDR3 length: 16 amino acids. Germline CDR1 is LNHDA and CDR2 is SQIVND (reference sequence). Deletions cut 5 bases from V and 0 bases from J, with 11 bases between. The CDR3 here is CASSPWANSGANVLTF. The CDR3 coding sequence is TGTGCCAGTAGTCCTTGGGCTAACTCTGGGGCCAACGTCCTGACTTTC.

The table lists this clonotype with a count of one. The genes are TRBV15 and TRBJ1-2; no reliable D call. The CDR3 is 14 residues long. Trimming pared 0 bases from V and 8 bases from J, leaving 13 bases between. CDR1 and CDR2 (germline): LNHNV, YYDKDF (reference sequence). CDR3 nucleotide sequence: TGTGCCACCAGCAGAGATTCCCGGACGGAAGGCTACACCTTC. The encoded protein is CATSRDSRTEGYTF.

The chain has TRBV5-1 and TRBJ1-1; no clear D. V gave up 3 bases and J gave up 3 bases, with 9 bases separating them. The CDR3 runs 13 residues. Germline V gives CDR1 SGHRS, CDR2 YFSETQ. CDR3 nucleotides: TGCGCCAGCAGCTCGCAATCAGACACTGAAGCTTTCTTT. As protein: CASSSQSDTEAFF.

J is TRBJ2-5 and V is TRBV20-1; D uncertain. CDR3 size: 12 residues. Trimming pared 5 bases from V and 4 bases from J, leaving 11 bases between. The germline V gene encodes CDR1 DFQATT and CDR2 SNEGSKA (reference sequence). CDR3 amino acids: CSALSLGETQYF. CDR3 nucleotide sequence: TGCAGTGCTCTTTCCCTCGGAGAGACCCAGTACTTC.

V is TRBV19 and J is TRBJ2-7, with 11 bases matching TRBD2. This CDR3 spans 16 amino acids. Unmatched junction bases numbered 6, after V lost 4 bases and J lost 1 base. Per germline, CDR1 LNHDA and CDR2 SQIVND (reference sequence). CDR3: CASSSSGLAASYEQYF. The CDR3 nucleotides are TGTGCCAGTAGTAGCTCGGGACTAGCGGCTTCCTACGAGCAGTACTTC.

This chain links TRBV3-1 with TRBJ1-1; no clear D. The germline V gene encodes CDR1 LGHDT and CDR2 YNNKEL (reference sequence). This CDR3 has 15 amino acids. Deletions cut 5 bases from V and 2 bases from J, with 15 bases between. The CDR3 sequence: CASSFSGGVNTEAFF. CDR3 sequence (DNA): TGTGCCAGCAGCTTCTCAGGCGGAGTTAACACTGAAGCTTTCTTT.

The rearrangement links TRBV24-1 to TRBJ1-4; D is ambiguous. V was pared by 6 bases and J by 3 bases, with 10 bases between. This CDR3 is 14 amino acids long. Germline V gives CDR1 KGHDR, CDR2 SFDVKD. This chain's CDR3 is CATSLQEANEKLFF. Here the CDR3 DNA reads TGTGCCACCAGTTTGCAGGAGGCTAATGAAAAACTGTTTTTT.

This chain uses TRBV13 with TRBJ2-1, with no clear D. V was clipped by 1 base and J by 2 bases, with 9 bases between them. Per the germline V gene, CDR1 is PRHDT and CDR2 is FYEKMQ (reference sequence). The CDR3 totals 15 residues. This CDR3 is CASSLAPWTYNEQFF. The CDR3, as DNA: TGTGCCAGCAGCTTAGCGCCCTGGACCTACAATGAGCAGTTCTTC.